These T cell receptor beta chains were read from a single sample in a study of cytomegalovirus exposure and HLA in healthy donors. Sequencing was performed with immunoSEQ multiplex PCR; in TCRdb, only in-frame clones are kept and a portion is missing. Found here are approximately 140,000 clones, just under 80% of them singletons; the top ten hold around 1.8%. Material: PBMCs. Receptor source: a woman aged 40 to 49 in good health and CMV-seronegative. The CDR3 runs from the conserved cysteine through the conserved F or W. The order of the fields is J gene, clone size, D gene, V gene, CDR3 protein, CDR3 DNA. The D gene is left open where the match is weak. Clone size is given for some rows only: seen once, a few or many times, or a class if the clone is expanded.

J gene: TRBJ1-2; clone size: NA; D gene: NA; V gene: TRBV5-4; CDR3 protein: CASSLEGKPYGYTF; CDR3 DNA: TGTGCCAGCAGCTTGGAGGGGAAGCCCTATGGCTACACCTTC
J gene: TRBJ2-7; clone size: many; D gene: TRBD1; V gene: TRBV19; CDR3 protein: CASSWGQAEQYF; CDR3 DNA: TGTGCCAGTAGCTGGGGACAGGCAGAGCAGTACTTC
J gene: TRBJ1-1; clone size: NA; D gene: NA; V gene: TRBV28; CDR3 protein: CASSIGGEAFF; CDR3 DNA: TGTGCCAGCAGCATAGGGGGAGAAGCTTTCTTT
J gene: TRBJ2-2; clone size: NA; D gene: NA; V gene: TRBV7-3; CDR3 protein: CASSLMAGTITGELFF; CDR3 DNA: TGTGCCAGTAGCTTGATGGCGGGGACCATCACCGGGGAGCTGTTTTTT
J gene: TRBJ2-3; clone size: NA; D gene: NA; V gene: TRBV9; CDR3 protein: CASSVAQGVGTQYF; CDR3 DNA: TGTGCCAGCAGCGTAGCCCAGGGTGTCGGTACGCAGTATTTT
J gene: TRBJ1-2; clone size: few; D gene: NA; V gene: TRBV6-5; CDR3 protein: CASIGDRSYGYTF; CDR3 DNA: TGTGCCAGCATCGGAGACAGAAGCTATGGCTACACCTTC
J gene: TRBJ2-7; clone size: NA; D gene: TRBD2; V gene: TRBV7-9; CDR3 protein: CASSLDSGSRFEQYF; CDR3 DNA: TGTGCCAGCAGCTTAGATAGCGGGAGTCGTTTCGAGCAGTACTTC
J gene: TRBJ1-2; clone size: NA; D gene: NA; V gene: TRBV5-4; CDR3 protein: CASTGTADYGYTF; CDR3 DNA: TGTGCCAGCACTGGAACAGCTGACTATGGCTACACCTTC
J gene: TRBJ1-1; clone size: NA; D gene: NA; V gene: TRBV6-5; CDR3 protein: CASKGGTEAFF; CDR3 DNA: TGTGCCAGCAAAGGAGGCACTGAAGCTTTCTTT
J gene: TRBJ1-1; clone size: few; D gene: NA; V gene: TRBV29-1; CDR3 protein: CSVPRSHAVVDTEAFF; CDR3 DNA: TGCAGCGTTCCCCGGTCCCACGCTGTGGTCGACACTGAAGCTTTCTTT
J gene: TRBJ1-3; clone size: few; D gene: NA; V gene: TRBV5-4; CDR3 protein: CASSLAPSPSSGNTIYF; CDR3 DNA: TGTGCCAGCAGCTTGGCCCCGAGTCCTAGCTCTGGAAACACCATATATTTT
J gene: TRBJ1-5; clone size: NA; D gene: NA; V gene: TRBV2; CDR3 protein: CASREGREAPQHF; CDR3 DNA: TGTGCCAGCAGGGAGGGCAGGGAGGCGCCCCAGCATTTT
J gene: TRBJ1-1; clone size: NA; D gene: NA; V gene: TRBV18; CDR3 protein: CASSPPHLNTEAFF; CDR3 DNA: TGTGCCAGCTCACCACCACATTTGAACACTGAAGCTTTCTTT
J gene: TRBJ1-2; clone size: few; D gene: NA; V gene: TRBV27; CDR3 protein: CASSSNVGTTYGYTF; CDR3 DNA: TGTGCCAGCAGCTCCAATGTAGGGACAACCTATGGCTACACCTTC
J gene: TRBJ2-1; clone size: once; D gene: NA; V gene: TRBV2; CDR3 protein: CARQGGNEQFF; CDR3 DNA: TGTGCCAGACAGGGAGGGAATGAGCAGTTCTTC
J gene: TRBJ2-5; clone size: NA; D gene: NA; V gene: TRBV30; CDR3 protein: CAWRWSVASETQYF; CDR3 DNA: TGTGCCTGGAGATGGAGCGTAGCATCCGAGACCCAGTACTTC
J gene: TRBJ2-7; clone size: once; D gene: TRBD2; V gene: TRBV11-3; CDR3 protein: CASSSTMGGEQYF; CDR3 DNA: TGTGCCAGCAGCTCCACCATGGGGGGGGAGCAGTACTTC
J gene: TRBJ1-6; clone size: few; D gene: NA; V gene: TRBV28; CDR3 protein: CASSLGQINSPLHF; CDR3 DNA: TGTGCCAGCAGTTTAGGACAGATTAATTCACCCCTCCACTTT
J gene: TRBJ2-5; clone size: once; D gene: NA; V gene: TRBV19; CDR3 protein: CASSRDPGGGNQETQYF; CDR3 DNA: TGTGCCAGTAGTAGAGACCCTGGGGGGGGCAACCAAGAGACCCAGTACTTC
J gene: TRBJ1-5; clone size: NA; D gene: TRBD1; V gene: TRBV7-8; CDR3 protein: CASSSDRGVNQPQHF; CDR3 DNA: TGTGCCAGCAGCTCGGACAGGGGTGTCAATCAGCCCCAGCATTTT
J gene: TRBJ1-2; clone size: few; D gene: NA; V gene: TRBV7-9; CDR3 protein: CSSSFELPEDGYTF; CDR3 DNA: TGTTCCAGCAGCTTTGAGCTTCCAGAGGATGGCTACACCTTC
J gene: TRBJ1-1; clone size: once; D gene: NA; V gene: TRBV6-5; CDR3 protein: CASSYSMSQGNTEAFF; CDR3 DNA: TGTGCCAGCAGTTACTCGATGTCGCAGGGGAACACTGAAGCTTTCTTT